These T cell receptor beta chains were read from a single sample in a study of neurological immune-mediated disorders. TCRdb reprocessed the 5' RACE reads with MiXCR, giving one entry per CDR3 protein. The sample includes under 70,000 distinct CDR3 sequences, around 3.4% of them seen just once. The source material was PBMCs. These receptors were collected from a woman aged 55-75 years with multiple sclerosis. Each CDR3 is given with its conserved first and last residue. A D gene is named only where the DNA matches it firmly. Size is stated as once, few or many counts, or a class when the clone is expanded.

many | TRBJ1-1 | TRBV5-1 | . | CASSLGEPNTEAFF | TGCGCCAGCAGCTTGGGGGAGCCGAACACTGAAGCTTTCTTT
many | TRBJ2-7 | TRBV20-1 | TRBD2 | CSAGRTSAYEQYF | TGCAGTGCTGGTCGGACTAGCGCCTACGAGCAGTACTTC
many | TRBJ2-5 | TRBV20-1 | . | CSAPRLVETQYF | TGCAGTGCTCCACGACTGGTGGAGACCCAGTACTTC
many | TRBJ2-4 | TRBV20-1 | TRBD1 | CSPSDGTGNIQYF | TGCAGCCCATCCGACGGGACAGGGAACATTCAGTACTTC
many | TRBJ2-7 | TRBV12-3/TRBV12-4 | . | CASSLYRGPYEQYF | TGTGCCAGCAGTTTGTATCGGGGGCCCTACGAGCAGTACTTC
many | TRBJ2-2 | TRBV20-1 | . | CSAREGGNTGELFF | TGCAGTGCTAGAGAGGGGGGTAACACCGGGGAGCTGTTTTTT
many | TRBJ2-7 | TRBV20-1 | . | CSARNPEGGQYF | TGCAGTGCTAGAAACCCGGAGGGCGGGCAGTACTTC
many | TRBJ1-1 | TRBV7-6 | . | CASSEQEADTEAFF | TGTGCCAGCAGCGAACAGGAGGCCGACACTGAAGCTTTCTTT
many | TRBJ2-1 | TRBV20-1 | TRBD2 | CSARGTSGYNEQFF | TGCAGTGCTAGGGGGACTAGCGGCTACAATGAGCAGTTCTTC
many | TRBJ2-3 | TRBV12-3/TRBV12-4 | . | CASSLRGGAVVTQYF | TGTGCCAGCAGTTTAAGAGGGGGAGCAGTCGTTACGCAGTATTTT
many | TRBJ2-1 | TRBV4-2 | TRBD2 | CASSQVRGRGNEQFF | TGTGCCAGCAGCCAAGTGCGCGGGAGGGGCAATGAGCAGTTCTTC